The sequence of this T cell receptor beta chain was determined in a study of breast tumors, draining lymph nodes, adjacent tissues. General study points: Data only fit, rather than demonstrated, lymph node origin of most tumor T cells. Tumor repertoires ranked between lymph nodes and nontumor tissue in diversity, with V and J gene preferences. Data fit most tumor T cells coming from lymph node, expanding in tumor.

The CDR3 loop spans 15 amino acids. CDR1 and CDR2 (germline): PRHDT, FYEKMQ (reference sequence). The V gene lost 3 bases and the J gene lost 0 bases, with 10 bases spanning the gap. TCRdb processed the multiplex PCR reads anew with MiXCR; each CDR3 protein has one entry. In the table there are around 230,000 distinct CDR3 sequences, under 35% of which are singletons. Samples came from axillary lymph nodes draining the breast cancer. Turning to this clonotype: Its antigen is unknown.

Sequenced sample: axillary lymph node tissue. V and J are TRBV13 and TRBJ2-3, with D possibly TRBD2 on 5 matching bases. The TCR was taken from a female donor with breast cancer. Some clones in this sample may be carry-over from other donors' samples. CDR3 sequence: CASSLTKTSTDTQYF. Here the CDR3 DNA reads TGTGCCAGCAGCTTGACTAAAACTAGCACAGATACGCAGTATTTT.